Reported below is one TCR beta chain. What it binds is not known. Germline CDR1 and CDR2: SQVTM and ANQGSEA. The CDR3 spans 14 residues. Trimming took 6 bases from V and 4 from J; bases not matched to a gene: 3. This sample is drawn from a study of identical twins. Findings and limits, study-wide: For out-of-frame beta sequences, excess twin sharing was weaker. Memory repertoires showed no such pattern, whereas abundant cord blood beta clonotypes carried fewer insertions.

TCRdb reanalysed the 5' RACE reads using MiXCR and keeps one entry per CDR3 protein. The profile shows 650,000 to 800,000 distinct CDR3 sequences, 8.6% of them singletons. These same records also appear under a second study, on yellow fever vaccine responses in identical twins.

This chain joins TRBV29-1 and TRBJ2-3, with 14 bases aligning to TRBD2. Sequencing used PBMCs. The clonotype originates from a woman aged 18 to 35 in good health. CDR3 region: CSVGLAGAADTQYF. CDR3 DNA sequence: TGCAGCGTGGGACTAGCGGGAGCGGCAGATACGCAGTATTTT.